This T cell receptor beta chain stems from a study of ipilimumab plus nivolumab after autologous stem cell transplantation. Study summary: Both relapsed and primary refractory DLBCL were included.

Study-level points and caveats: Per the authors, repertoire, Treg and microbiota data justify further study.

Through week 26, nivolumab 3 mg/kg IV was given weeks 1, 4, 7, 10, then biweekly. As regards this clone: What it binds is unknown.

The V and J ends lost 4 bases and 8 bases respectively, with 15 bases between them. CDR1 and CDR2 from the germline V gene are SGHTA and FQGNSA. The CDR3 length is 14 residues. The table came from immunoSEQ multiplex PCR; TCRdb's copy has only in-frame clones and leaves some out. The table has approximately 20,000 clones, roughly 69% seen once; the top ten hold 20% to 30%. The rearrangement uses TRBV7-2 and TRBJ2-1; no definite D call. The material was PBMCs, obtained in a trial of ipilimumab plus nivolumab as post-transplant consolidation. The receptor was isolated from a male donor with diffuse large B-cell lymphoma. Here the CDR3 DNA reads TGTGCCAGCAGCTCGCCCCTCGGAGCTGATGAGCAGTTCTTC. This codes for CASSSPLGADEQFF.